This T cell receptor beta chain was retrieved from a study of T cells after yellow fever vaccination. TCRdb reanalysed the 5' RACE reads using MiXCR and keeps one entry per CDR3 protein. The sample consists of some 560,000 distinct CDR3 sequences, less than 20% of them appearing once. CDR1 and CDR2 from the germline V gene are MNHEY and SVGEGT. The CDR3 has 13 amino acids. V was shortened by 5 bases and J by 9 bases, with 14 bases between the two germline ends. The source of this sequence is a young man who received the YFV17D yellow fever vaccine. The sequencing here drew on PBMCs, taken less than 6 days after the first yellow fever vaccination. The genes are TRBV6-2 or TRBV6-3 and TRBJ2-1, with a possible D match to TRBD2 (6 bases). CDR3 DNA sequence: TGTGCCAGCAGTAGGGACTTTAGGGGTGAGCAGTTCTTC. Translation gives CASSRDFRGEQFF.